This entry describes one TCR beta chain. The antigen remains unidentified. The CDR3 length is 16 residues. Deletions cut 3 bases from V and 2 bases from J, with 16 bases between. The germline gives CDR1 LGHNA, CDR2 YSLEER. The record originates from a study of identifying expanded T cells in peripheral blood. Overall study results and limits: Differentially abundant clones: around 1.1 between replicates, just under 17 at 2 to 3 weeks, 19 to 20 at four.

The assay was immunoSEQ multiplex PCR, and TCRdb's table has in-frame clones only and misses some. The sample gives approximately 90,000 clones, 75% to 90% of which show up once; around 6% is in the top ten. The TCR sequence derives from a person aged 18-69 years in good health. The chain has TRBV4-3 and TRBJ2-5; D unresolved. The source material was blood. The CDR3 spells CASSHKLNGFQETQYF. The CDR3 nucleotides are TGCGCCAGCAGCCACAAACTTAACGGGTTTCAAGAGACCCAGTACTTC.